Listed here are 9 T cell receptor beta chains from one sample, sequenced in a study of blood T cell repertoires in COVID-19. Sequenced by immunoSEQ multiplex PCR; TCRdb stores in-frame clones only, minus some. The data show under 250,000 clones, with 80% to 90% seen just once and roughly 3.7% held by the top ten. Material for sequencing was PBMCs or T cells enriched from blood (not recorded which). These receptors were obtained from a woman in her twenties or thirties who had been exposed to COVID-19.

Comments on this clone: At the DNA level, this CDR3 is encoded by other sequences in the same sample as well. The DNA of the CDR3 is TGTGCCAGCTCACCGGCGGGGGAGACCCAGTACTTC. Translating gives CASSPAGETQYF. The chain links TRBV18 to TRBJ2-5; D perhaps matches TRBD2 (6 bases). Trimming took 3 bases from V and 5 from J, leaving 7 bases between them. CDR3 length: 12 residues. CDR1 and CDR2 (germline): KGHSH, LQKENI.

The rearrangement uses TRBV10-1 and TRBJ1-1; 7 positions match TRBD1. CDR1 WNHNN and CDR2 SYGVQD come from the germline V gene (reference sequence). The junction had 4 bases not matched to a gene; V was cut back by 6 bases and J by 0 bases. CDR3 length equals 14 residues. CDR3 nucleotide sequence: TGCGCCAGCAGCAGAGGGACAGTGAACACTGAAGCTTTCTTT. This translates into CASSRGTVNTEAFF.

This clone has only a few counts. V and J are TRBV25-1 and TRBJ2-7, with 9 positions matching TRBD2. Per germline, CDR1 MGHDK and CDR2 SYGVNS. The CDR3 runs to 15 residues. V lost 2 bases to trimming and J lost 7 bases; unmatched junction nucleotides: 9. This chain's CDR3 is CASSEPLAGMREQYF. CDR3 DNA sequence: TGTGCCAGCAGTGAACCCCTAGCGGGAATGAGGGAGCAGTACTTC.

V is TRBV15 and J is TRBJ1-5; D remains unclear. Germline values: CDR1 LNHNV, CDR2 YYDKDF (reference sequence). The CDR3 extends over 12 amino acids. V dropped 1 base and J dropped 10 bases, with 8 bases sitting between them. For the CDR3, the DNA is TGTGCCACCAGCAGAGTTGGAGCTCCCCAGCATTTT. Translation: CATSRVGAPQHF. The complete variable domain, with remaining parts taken from reference TRBV15 and TRBJ1-5, reads DAMVIQNPRYQVTQFGKPVTLSCSQTLNHNVMYWYQQKSSQAPKLLFHYYDKDFNNEADTPDNFQSRRPNTSFCFLDIRSPGLGDTAMYLCATSRVGAPQHFGDGTRLSIL.

J is TRBJ2-5 and V is TRBV9, with 9 bases identical to TRBD1. Looked up from germline, CDR1 is SGDLS and CDR2 is YYNGEE. This CDR3 has 15 amino acids. V lost 0 bases, J lost 4 bases, and 4 bases stayed unmatched. This CDR3 reads CASSVGGTGSETQYF. CDR3 DNA: TGTGCCAGCAGCGTAGGGGGGACAGGGTCAGAGACCCAGTACTTC.

The chain employs TRBV25-1 and TRBJ2-2, with D perhaps TRBD1 (5 bases). Trimming took off 9 bases at V and 6 bases at J, with 14 bases between the two ends. The germline V gene has CDR1 MGHDK and CDR2 SYGVNS. This CDR3 is 13 amino acids long. The CDR3 protein is CASMVQGPGELFF. The CDR3 coding sequence is TGTGCCAGTATGGTTCAGGGTCCCGGGGAGCTGTTTTTT.

J is TRBJ2-6 and V is TRBV19, with 8 bases that match TRBD1. J lost 2 bases, V lost 3 bases, and 9 bases had no gene match. CDR1 is LNHDA and CDR2 is SQIVND in the germline V gene (reference sequence). The CDR3 is made up of 18 amino acids. CDR3 protein: CASSISGGASPGANVLTF. As DNA, the CDR3 is TGTGCCAGTAGTATTTCAGGGGGCGCCTCTCCTGGGGCCAACGTCCTGACTTTC.

V is TRBV6-5 and J is TRBJ2-7; 8 bases align to TRBD1. CDR1 is MNHEY and CDR2 is SVGAGI in the germline V gene. CDR3 length equals 14 residues. V was pared by 5 bases and J by 3 bases, with 6 bases of the junction left unmatched. CDR3 sequence (DNA): TGTGCCAGCAGTACTGGGACAGGACTCTACGAGCAGTACTTC. Protein sequence: CASSTGTGLYEQYF.

The J gene is TRBJ1-1, the V gene TRBV9, with no clear D. Germline V gene data show CDR1 as SGDLS and CDR2 as YYNGEE. V was clipped by 0 bases and J by 5 bases, with 11 bases between them. The CDR3 spans 14 residues. CDR3 coding DNA: TGTGCCAGCAGCGTAGACGGGAGAGGGACTGAAGCTTTCTTT. Translating it yields CASSVDGRGTEAFF.